This T cell receptor beta chain comes out of a study of T cells in Graves' hyperthyroidism and ophthalmopathy. Study-level information: Blood from the periphery was taken at initial diagnosis, before any treatment. Findings of the study overall: Separation of ophthalmopathy from stable hyperthyroidism was achieved by a 13 V-J model. Ophthalmopathy got predicted by the model a median about six months before its onset.

CDR3 length: 14 amino acids. Deletions cut 4 bases from V and 7 bases from J, with 15 bases between. The germline V gene has CDR1 SGHNT and CDR2 YENEEA. Patients counted as stable if ophthalmopathy did not develop within 18 months. This clonotype was counted ten times or more. Its target is not known. TCR beta CDR3 regions were amplified from RNA transcripts. In the first-round RT-PCR of the TCR CDR3, the HTBI primer set was used. TCRdb used MiXCR to reprocess the multiplex PCR reads, holding one entry per CDR3 protein. The sample contains about 700,000 distinct CDR3 sequences, 12% to 15% of which appear only once.

The sequence was collected from a young woman with Graves' hyperthyroidism. The genes are TRBV11-3 and TRBJ2-3, with D perhaps assigned TRBD1 or TRBD2 (5 bases each). Sequenced sample: blood. The CDR3 nucleotides are TGTGCCAGCAGCTGGGGGACCCGCGCGAATACGCAGTATTTT. It encodes CASSWGTRANTQYF.